This T cell receptor beta chain was profiled in a study of a mutant IDH1 vaccine in newly diagnosed glioma. At the level of the study: The vaccination schedule gave patients eight doses in weeks 1, 3, 5, 7, 11, 15, 19 and 23. Earlier therapy was either radiotherapy, temozolomide, or both, and most got both. Broader study findings: Immune responses induced by the vaccine were seen in roughly 93% of patients, spanning multiple MHC alleles.

The method was immunoSEQ multiplex PCR; TCRdb's version includes in-frame clones alone and lacks a portion of them. Among 20,000 to 25,000 clones, roughly 86% were seen once, and the ten largest hold around 6%. With regard to this clone: What it recognizes is unknown.

As for time point: week 11, during vaccination. The content of each vaccine dose was 300 ug of mutant IDH1 20-mer peptide, and topical imiquimod accompanied it. V lost 4 bases and J 4 bases, leaving 13 bases between the germline ends. Per the germline V gene, CDR1 is SQVTM and CDR2 is ANQGSEA. CDR3 length: 13 residues. Sequencing was performed on PBMCs, taken from a glioma patient whose treatment included an IDH1 peptide vaccine. J is TRBJ1-1 and V is TRBV29-1, with D maybe TRBD1 (6 bases). The receptor was derived from a woman aged 40 to 50 with glioma. CDR3 nucleotides: TGCAGCGTTGTGGGGGGCGGGAGCACTGAAGCTTTCTTT. Translating gives CSVVGGGSTEAFF.